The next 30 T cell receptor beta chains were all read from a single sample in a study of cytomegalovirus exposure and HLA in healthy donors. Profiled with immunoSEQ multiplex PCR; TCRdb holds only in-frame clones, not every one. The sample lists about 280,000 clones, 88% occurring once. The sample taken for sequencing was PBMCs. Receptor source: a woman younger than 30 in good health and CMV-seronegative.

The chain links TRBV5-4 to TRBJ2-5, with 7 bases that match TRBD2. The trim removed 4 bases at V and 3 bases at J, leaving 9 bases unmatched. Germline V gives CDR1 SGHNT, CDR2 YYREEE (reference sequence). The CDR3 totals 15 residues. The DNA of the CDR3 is TGTGCCAGCAGCGTAGGGACTAAGGGGAAAGAGACCCAGTACTTC. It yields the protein CASSVGTKGKETQYF.

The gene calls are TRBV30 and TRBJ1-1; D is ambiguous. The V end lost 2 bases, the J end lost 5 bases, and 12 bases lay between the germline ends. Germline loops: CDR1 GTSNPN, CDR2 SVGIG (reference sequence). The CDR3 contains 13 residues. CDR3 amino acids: CAWSLREWTEAFF. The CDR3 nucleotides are TGTGCCTGGAGTTTAAGAGAATGGACTGAAGCTTTCTTT.

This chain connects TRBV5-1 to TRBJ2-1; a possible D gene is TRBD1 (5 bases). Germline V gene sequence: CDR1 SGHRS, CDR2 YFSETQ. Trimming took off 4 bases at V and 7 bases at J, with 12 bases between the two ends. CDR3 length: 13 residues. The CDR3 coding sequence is TGCGCCAGCAGCCTTGAAGGGGTAAATGAGCAGTTCTTC. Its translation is CASSLEGVNEQFF.

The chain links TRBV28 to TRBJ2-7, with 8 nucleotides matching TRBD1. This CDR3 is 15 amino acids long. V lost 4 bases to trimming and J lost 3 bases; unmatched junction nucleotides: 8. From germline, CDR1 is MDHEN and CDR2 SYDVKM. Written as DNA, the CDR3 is TGTGCCAGCAGTTCCCGGGACAGGCCCAACTACGAGCAGTACTTC. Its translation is CASSSRDRPNYEQYF.

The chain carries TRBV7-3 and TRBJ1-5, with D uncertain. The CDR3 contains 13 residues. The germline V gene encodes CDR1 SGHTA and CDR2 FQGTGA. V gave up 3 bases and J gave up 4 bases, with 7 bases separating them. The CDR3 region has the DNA TGTGCCAGCAGCTTTTCAGAAAATCAGCCCCAGCATTTT. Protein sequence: CASSFSENQPQHF.

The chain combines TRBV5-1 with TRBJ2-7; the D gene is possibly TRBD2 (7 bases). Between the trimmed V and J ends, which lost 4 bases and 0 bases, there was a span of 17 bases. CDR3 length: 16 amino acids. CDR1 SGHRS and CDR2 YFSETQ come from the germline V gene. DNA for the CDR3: TGCGCCAGCAGCCGTCAATCGGGGGGCAGCTCCTACGAGCAGTACTTC. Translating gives CASSRQSGGSSYEQYF.

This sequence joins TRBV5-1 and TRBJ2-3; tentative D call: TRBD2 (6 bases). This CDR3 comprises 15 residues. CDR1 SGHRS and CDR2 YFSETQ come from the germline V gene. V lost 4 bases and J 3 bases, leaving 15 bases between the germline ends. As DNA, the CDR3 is TGCGCCAGCAGCCCTGGAGCGGGTATAACAGATACGCAGTATTTT. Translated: CASSPGAGITDTQYF.

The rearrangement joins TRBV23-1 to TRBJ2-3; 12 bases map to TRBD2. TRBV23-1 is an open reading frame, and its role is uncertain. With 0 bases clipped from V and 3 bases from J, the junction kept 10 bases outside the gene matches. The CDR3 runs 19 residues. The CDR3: CASSQSPSGRVLGTDTQYF. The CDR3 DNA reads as TGCGCCAGCAGTCAATCGCCTAGCGGGAGGGTGTTAGGTACAGATACGCAGTATTTT.

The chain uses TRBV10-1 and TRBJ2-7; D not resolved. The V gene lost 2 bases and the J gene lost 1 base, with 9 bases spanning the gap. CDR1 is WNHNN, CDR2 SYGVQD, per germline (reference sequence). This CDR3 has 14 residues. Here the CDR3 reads CASSEGQKSYEQYF. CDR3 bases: TGCGCCAGCAGTGAGGGGCAGAAATCCTACGAGCAGTACTTC.

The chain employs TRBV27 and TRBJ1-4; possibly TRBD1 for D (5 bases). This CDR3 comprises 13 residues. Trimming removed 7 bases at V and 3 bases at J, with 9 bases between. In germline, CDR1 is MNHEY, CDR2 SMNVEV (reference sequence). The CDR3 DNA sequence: TGTGCCAGCACAGGGTCGGCTAATGAAAAACTGTTTTTT. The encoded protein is CASTGSANEKLFF. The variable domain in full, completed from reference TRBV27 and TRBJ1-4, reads EAQVTQNPRYLITVTGKKLTVTCSQNMNHEYMSWYRQDPGLGLRQIYYSMNVEVTDKGDVPEGYKVSRKEKRNFPLILESPSPNQTSLYFCASTGSANEKLFFGSGTQLSVL.

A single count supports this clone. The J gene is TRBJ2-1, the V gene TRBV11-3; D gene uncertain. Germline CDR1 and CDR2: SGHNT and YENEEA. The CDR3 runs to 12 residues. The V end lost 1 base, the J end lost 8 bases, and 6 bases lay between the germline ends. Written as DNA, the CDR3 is TGTGCCAGCAGCTTAGGACTTGATGAGCAGTTCTTC. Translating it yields CASSLGLDEQFF.

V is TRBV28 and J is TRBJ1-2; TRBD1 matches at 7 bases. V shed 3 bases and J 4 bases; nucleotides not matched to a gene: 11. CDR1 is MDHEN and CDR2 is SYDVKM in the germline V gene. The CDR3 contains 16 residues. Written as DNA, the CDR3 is TGTGCCAGCAGTTTTGAGGGGGCGCGGTTTTTCTATGGCTACACCTTC. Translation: CASSFEGARFFYGYTF.

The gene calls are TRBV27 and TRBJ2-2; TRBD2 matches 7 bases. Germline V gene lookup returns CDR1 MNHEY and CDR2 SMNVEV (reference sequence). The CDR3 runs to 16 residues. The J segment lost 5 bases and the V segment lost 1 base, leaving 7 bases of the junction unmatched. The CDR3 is CASSLWASGVTGELFF. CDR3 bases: TGTGCCAGCAGTTTATGGGCTAGCGGTGTAACCGGGGAGCTGTTTTTT.

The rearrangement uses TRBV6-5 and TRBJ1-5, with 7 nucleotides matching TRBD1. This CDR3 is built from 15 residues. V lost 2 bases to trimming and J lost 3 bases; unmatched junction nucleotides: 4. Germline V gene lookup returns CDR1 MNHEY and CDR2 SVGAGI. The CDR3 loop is CASSYLGQVNQPQHF. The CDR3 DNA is TGTGCCAGCAGTTACCTAGGACAGGTCAATCAGCCCCAGCATTTT.

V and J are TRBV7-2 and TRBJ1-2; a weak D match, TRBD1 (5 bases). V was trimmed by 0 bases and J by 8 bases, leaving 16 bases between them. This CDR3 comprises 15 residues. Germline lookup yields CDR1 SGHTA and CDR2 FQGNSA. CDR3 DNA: TGTGCCAGCAGCTTAGCCTTTTTGCAGGGTAAGGGCTACACCTTC. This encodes CASSLAFLQGKGYTF. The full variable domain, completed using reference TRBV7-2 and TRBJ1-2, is GAGVSQSPSNKVTEKGKDVELRCDPISGHTALYWYRQSLGQGLEFLIYFQGNSAPDKSGLPSDRFSAERTGGSVSTLTIQRTQQEDSAVYLCASSLAFLQGKGYTFGSGTRLTVV.

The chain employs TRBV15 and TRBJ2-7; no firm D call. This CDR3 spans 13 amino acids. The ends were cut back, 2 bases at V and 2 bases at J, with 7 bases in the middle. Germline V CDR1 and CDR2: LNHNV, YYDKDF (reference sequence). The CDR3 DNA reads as TGTGCCACCAGCAGAAACGGAGCCTACGAGCAGTACTTC. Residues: CATSRNGAYEQYF.

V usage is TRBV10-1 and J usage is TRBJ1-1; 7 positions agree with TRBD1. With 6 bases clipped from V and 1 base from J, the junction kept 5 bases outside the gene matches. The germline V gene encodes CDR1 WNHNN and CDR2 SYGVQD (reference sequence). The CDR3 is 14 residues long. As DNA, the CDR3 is TGCGCCAGCAGAGCAGGGGGTGCGAACACTGAAGCTTTCTTT. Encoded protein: CASRAGGANTEAFF.

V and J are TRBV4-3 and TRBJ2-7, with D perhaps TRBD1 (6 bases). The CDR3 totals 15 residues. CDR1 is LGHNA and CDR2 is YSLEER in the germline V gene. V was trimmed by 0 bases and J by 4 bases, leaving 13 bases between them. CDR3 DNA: TGCGCCAGCAGCCAAGAGCAACAACAGGGATACGAGCAGTACTTC. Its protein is CASSQEQQQGYEQYF.

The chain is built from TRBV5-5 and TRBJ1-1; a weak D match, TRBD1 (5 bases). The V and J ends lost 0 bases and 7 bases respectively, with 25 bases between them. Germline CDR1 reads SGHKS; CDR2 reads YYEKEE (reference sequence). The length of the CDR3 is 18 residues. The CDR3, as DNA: TGTGCCAGCAGCTTGGTTTTGGGGCCTCGAAGTGGGCGCCGTGAAGCTTTCTTT. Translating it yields CASSLVLGPRSGRREAFF.

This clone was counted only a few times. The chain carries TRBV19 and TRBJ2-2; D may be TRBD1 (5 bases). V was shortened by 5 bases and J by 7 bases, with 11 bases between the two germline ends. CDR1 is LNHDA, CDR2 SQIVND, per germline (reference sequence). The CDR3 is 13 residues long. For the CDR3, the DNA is TGTGCCAGTAGTGTCCAGCAGGGCGGGGAGCTGTTTTTT. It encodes CASSVQQGGELFF.

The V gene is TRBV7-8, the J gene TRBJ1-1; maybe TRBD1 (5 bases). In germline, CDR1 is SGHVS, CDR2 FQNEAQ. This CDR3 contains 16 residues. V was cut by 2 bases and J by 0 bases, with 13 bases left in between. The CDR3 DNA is TGTGCCAGCAGCTTACCAGACGCGGGGGTGAACACTGAAGCTTTCTTT. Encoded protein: CASSLPDAGVNTEAFF.

The CDR3 sequence is CASSMPWENEQYF. CDR3 DNA: TGTGCCAGTAGTATGCCGTGGGAGAACGAGCAGTACTTC. The rearrangement uses TRBV19 and TRBJ2-7; TRBD2 might be the D (5 bases). V was cut by 3 bases and J by 5 bases, with 11 bases left in between. The germline gives CDR1 LNHDA, CDR2 SQIVND (reference sequence). The CDR3 has 13 residues.

CDR3 sequence reads: CASSYPRTEAFF. The CDR3 DNA follows: TGTGCCAGCAGTTACCCCCGCACTGAAGCTTTCTTT. V usage is TRBV6-6 and J usage is TRBJ1-1, with D unclear. V was cut by 2 bases and J by 4 bases, with 5 bases left in between. Germline CDR1 reads MNHNY; CDR2 reads SVGAGI (reference sequence). The CDR3 spans 12 residues.

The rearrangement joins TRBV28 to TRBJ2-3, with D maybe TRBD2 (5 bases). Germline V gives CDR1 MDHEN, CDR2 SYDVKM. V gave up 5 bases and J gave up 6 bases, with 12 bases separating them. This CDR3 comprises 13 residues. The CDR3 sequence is CASSPSPGDTQYF. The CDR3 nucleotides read TGTGCCAGCAGTCCATCCCCGGGGGATACGCAGTATTTT.

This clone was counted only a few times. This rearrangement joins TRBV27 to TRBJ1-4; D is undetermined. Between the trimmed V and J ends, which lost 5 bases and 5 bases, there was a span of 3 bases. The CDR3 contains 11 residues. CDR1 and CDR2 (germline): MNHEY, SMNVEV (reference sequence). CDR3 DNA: TGTGCCAGCAGTGCGAATGAAAAACTGTTTTTT. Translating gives CASSANEKLFF. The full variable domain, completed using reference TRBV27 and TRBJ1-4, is EAQVTQNPRYLITVTGKKLTVTCSQNMNHEYMSWYRQDPGLGLRQIYYSMNVEVTDKGDVPEGYKVSRKEKRNFPLILESPSPNQTSLYFCASSANEKLFFGSGTQLSVL.

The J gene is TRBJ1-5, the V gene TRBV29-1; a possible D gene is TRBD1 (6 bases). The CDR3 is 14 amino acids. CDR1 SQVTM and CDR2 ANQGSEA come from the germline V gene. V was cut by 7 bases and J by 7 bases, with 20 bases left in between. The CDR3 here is CSEWTAAGGQPQHF. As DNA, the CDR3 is TGCAGCGAATGGACAGCGGCAGGTGGACAGCCCCAGCATTTT.

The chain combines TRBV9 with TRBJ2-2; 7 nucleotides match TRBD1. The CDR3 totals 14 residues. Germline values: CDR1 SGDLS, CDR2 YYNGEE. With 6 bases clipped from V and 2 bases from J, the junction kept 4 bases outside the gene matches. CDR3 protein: CASNRDRNTGELFF. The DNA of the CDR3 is TGTGCCAGCAACCGGGACAGAAACACCGGGGAGCTGTTTTTT.

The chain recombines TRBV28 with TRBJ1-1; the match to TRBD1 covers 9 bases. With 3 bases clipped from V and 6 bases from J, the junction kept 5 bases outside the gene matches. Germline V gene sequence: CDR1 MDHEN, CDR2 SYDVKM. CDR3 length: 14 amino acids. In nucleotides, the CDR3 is TGTGCCAGCAGTTTGAGGACAGGGGACGCTGAAGCTTTCTTT. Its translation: CASSLRTGDAEAFF. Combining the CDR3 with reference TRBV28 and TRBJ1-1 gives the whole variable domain DVKVTQSSRYLVKRTGEKVFLECVQDMDHENMFWYRQDPGLGLRLIYFSYDVKMKEKGDIPEGYSVSREKKERFSLILESASTNQTSMYLCASSLRTGDAEAFFGQGTRLTVV.

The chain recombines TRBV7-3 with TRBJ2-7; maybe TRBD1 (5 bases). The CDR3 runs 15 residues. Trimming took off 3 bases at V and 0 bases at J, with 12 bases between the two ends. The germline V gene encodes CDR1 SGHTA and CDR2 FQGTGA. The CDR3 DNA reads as TGTGCCAGCAGCTTTGGCGATAGGGGCTCCTACGAGCAGTACTTC. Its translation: CASSFGDRGSYEQYF.

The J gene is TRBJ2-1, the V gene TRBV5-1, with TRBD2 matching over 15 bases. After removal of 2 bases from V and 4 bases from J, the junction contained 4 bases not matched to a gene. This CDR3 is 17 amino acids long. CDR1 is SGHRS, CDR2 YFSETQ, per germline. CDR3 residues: CASSFGLAGGNYNEQFF. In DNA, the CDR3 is TGCGCCAGCAGCTTCGGACTAGCGGGAGGGAATTACAATGAGCAGTTCTTC.